These 19 T cell receptor beta chains originate from one sample sequenced in a study of OX40 agonist ivuxolimab in advanced cancers. Clones were sequenced by immunoSEQ multiplex PCR, and TCRdb holds only the in-frame ones, with some missing. The profile shows roughly 100,000 clones, 80% to 85% of them singletons. The specimen was CD4+ or CD8+ T cells sorted from blood, collected in a trial of the OX40 agonist ivuxolimab. These receptors were taken from an adult with an advanced solid tumor such as melanoma, head and neck, liver or kidney cancer.

V and J are TRBV5-5 and TRBJ2-3; D is ambiguous. V was shortened by 0 bases and J by 4 bases, with 12 bases between the two germline ends. Germline lookup yields CDR1 SGHKS and CDR2 YYEKEE (reference sequence). The CDR3 runs 15 residues. CDR3 protein: CASSLEAADPDTQYF. For the CDR3, the DNA is TGTGCCAGCAGCTTGGAGGCAGCCGACCCAGATACGCAGTATTTT.

There are a few counts of this clone. V is TRBV7-8 and J is TRBJ2-3, with D hard to call. The CDR3 totals 13 residues. Trimming pared 6 bases from V and 1 base from J, leaving 8 bases between. CDR1 and CDR2 from the germline V gene are SGHVS and FQNEAQ. The chain's CDR3 is CASSLFRTDTQYF. Written as DNA, the CDR3 is TGTGCCAGCAGTCTGTTCCGCACAGATACGCAGTATTTT. Full variable domain (rest looked up from reference TRBV7-8 and TRBJ2-3): GAGVSQSPRYKVAKRGQDVALRCDPISGHVSLFWYQQALGQGPEFLTYFQNEAQLDKSGLPSDRFFAERPEGSVSTLKIQRTQQEDSAVYLCASSLFRTDTQYFGPGTRLTVL.

V usage is TRBV28 and J usage is TRBJ2-4; D ambiguous. The germline V and J ends were trimmed by 2 bases and 1 base, with 6 bases remaining between them. CDR1 and CDR2 from the germline V gene are MDHEN and SYDVKM. CDR3 length: 14 residues. The CDR3 region is CASSLRFAKNIQYF. The CDR3 region has the DNA TGTGCCAGCAGTTTACGGTTCGCCAAAAACATTCAGTACTTC.

V is TRBV7-9 and J is TRBJ2-6; 8 nucleotides agree with TRBD1. Trimming took 2 bases from V and 1 from J; bases not matched to a gene: 7. Germline V gene data show CDR1 as SEHNR and CDR2 as FQNEAQ (reference sequence). CDR3 length equals 18 residues. The CDR3 is CASSLSTGDGSGANVLTF. As DNA, the CDR3 is TGTGCCAGCAGCTTATCGACAGGGGACGGGTCTGGGGCCAACGTCCTGACTTTC.

This clone has just a few counts. This sequence joins TRBV5-5 and TRBJ1-3; D not certain. The CDR3 is made up of 14 amino acids. Between the trimmed V and J ends, which lost 0 bases and 0 bases, there was a span of 4 bases. Germline CDR1 reads SGHKS; CDR2 reads YYEKEE (reference sequence). Here the CDR3 reads CASSLEVSGNTIYF. The DNA for the CDR3 is TGTGCCAGCAGCTTGGAGGTCTCTGGAAACACCATATATTTT.

The chain couples TRBV28 to TRBJ1-1, with D possibly being TRBD1 (5 bases). The CDR3 is 14 residues long. Trimming took 2 bases from V and 1 from J, leaving 8 bases between them. Germline CDR1 and CDR2: MDHEN and SYDVKM. As DNA, the CDR3 is TGTGCCAGCAGTTTACGGGGGAGGAACACTGAAGCTTTCTTT. Encoded protein: CASSLRGRNTEAFF.

The rearrangement links TRBV19 to TRBJ2-3; D ambiguous. CDR1 and CDR2 from the germline V gene are LNHDA and SQIVND (reference sequence). V lost 2 bases, J lost 4 bases, and 7 bases lay in between. This CDR3 has 13 amino acids. The chain's CDR3 is CASSIPASDTQYF. The CDR3 DNA reads TGTGCCAGTAGTATACCCGCCTCAGATACGCAGTATTTT.

The chain couples TRBV5-1 to TRBJ2-7; 10 nucleotides line up with TRBD1. V was pared by 3 bases and J by 2 bases, with 5 bases of the junction left unmatched. The V gene's germline CDR1 is SGHRS and CDR2 YFSETQ. The CDR3 length is 15 residues. This CDR3 is CASSSRGQGPYEQYF. The DNA for the CDR3 is TGCGCCAGCAGCTCCCGGGGACAGGGGCCCTACGAGCAGTACTTC. The full variable domain, rest sourced from reference TRBV5-1 and TRBJ2-7, is KAGVTQTPRYLIKTRGQQVTLSCSPISGHRSVSWYQQTPGQGLQFLFEYFSETQRNKGNFPGRFSGRQFSNSRSEMNVSTLELGDSALYLCASSSRGQGPYEQYFGPGTRLTVT.

V is TRBV27 and J is TRBJ1-3; TRBD1 might be the D (6 bases). Between the trimmed V and J ends, which lost 3 bases and 3 bases, there was a span of 6 bases. The germline V gene encodes CDR1 MNHEY and CDR2 SMNVEV (reference sequence). The CDR3 runs 13 residues. In DNA form, the CDR3 reads TGTGCCAGCAGTTTCAGGGGTGGAAACACCATATATTTT. This encodes CASSFRGGNTIYF.

The V and J genes are TRBV7-2 and TRBJ2-7; possibly TRBD2 for D (7 bases). Germline assignment: CDR1 SGHTA and CDR2 FQGNSA. The CDR3 runs to 12 residues. V was pared by 8 bases and J by 4 bases, with 12 bases between. The CDR3 sequence: CASGGAGYEQYF. As DNA, the CDR3 is TGTGCCAGCGGGGGGGCCGGTTACGAGCAGTACTTC.

Only one count was recorded for this clone. The J gene is TRBJ1-1, the V gene TRBV18; no reliable D call. The germline CDR1 and CDR2 sequences are KGHSH and LQKENI. This CDR3 has 14 amino acids. Trimming pared 3 bases from V and 2 bases from J, leaving 10 bases between. CDR3: CASSPKNGNTEAFF. Written as DNA, the CDR3 is TGTGCCAGCTCACCGAAGAATGGAAACACTGAAGCTTTCTTT.

The CDR3 nucleotides are TGTGCCAGTAGTAGAACCGGGACTAGCGGATTCTACGAGCAGTACGTC. Protein: CASSRTGTSGFYEQYV. The chain employs TRBV19 and TRBJ2-7, with TRBD2 matching 11 bases. The CDR3 contains 16 residues. Trimming cost V 4 bases and J 3 bases; bases outside gene matches: 8. Per germline, CDR1 LNHDA and CDR2 SQIVND (reference sequence).

This clone has a handful of counts. This chain connects TRBV7-2 to TRBJ2-7, with TRBD1 identical over 8 bases. This CDR3 has 14 residues. The ends lost 5 bases at V and 2 bases at J; junction bases unmatched: 5. CDR1 and CDR2 from the germline V gene are SGHTA and FQGNSA. For the CDR3, the DNA is TGTGCCAGCAGCACCGGGACAGGTACCTACGAGCAGTACTTC. Its translation: CASSTGTGTYEQYF.

V gene TRBV13 combines with J gene TRBJ2-5; no definite D call. The CDR3 has 15 residues. Trimming left V 5 bases short and J 1 base short, with 14 bases between. Germline CDR1 and CDR2: PRHDT and FYEKMQ (reference sequence). In nucleotides, the CDR3 is TGTGCCAGCAGCGGTCGGTTAGGGCCCCAAGAGACCCAGTACTTC. Amino acid sequence: CASSGRLGPQETQYF.

The J gene is TRBJ2-2, the V gene TRBV7-3; D gene unclear. This CDR3 comprises 13 residues. Trimming pared 6 bases from V and 7 bases from J, leaving 12 bases between. Germline V gives CDR1 SGHTA, CDR2 FQGTGA. CDR3 in amino acids: CASSLDWNGELFF. In DNA, the CDR3 is TGTGCCAGCAGTCTCGACTGGAACGGGGAGCTGTTTTTT. Full variable domain (remainder filled in from reference TRBV7-3 and TRBJ2-2): GAGVSQTPSNKVTEKGKYVELRCDPISGHTALYWYRQSLGQGPEFLIYFQGTGAADDSGLPNDRFFAVRPEGSVSTLKIQRTERGDSAVYLCASSLDWNGELFFGEGSRLTVL.

The chain carries TRBV19 and TRBJ2-3; tentatively, D is TRBD2 (6 bases). Per germline, CDR1 LNHDA and CDR2 SQIVND (reference sequence). This CDR3 comprises 14 residues. The V and J ends lost 8 bases and 5 bases respectively, with 17 bases between them. The CDR3 nucleotides read TGTGCCAGTCAGAACGGAGGGTACGAAGATACGCAGTATTTT. Residues: CASQNGGYEDTQYF.

The J gene is TRBJ2-2, the V gene TRBV2, with unresolved D. Between the trimmed V and J ends, which lost 7 bases and 1 base, there was a span of 4 bases. This CDR3 has 12 residues. The germline CDR1 and CDR2 sequences are SNHLY and FYNNEI. Here the CDR3 reads CASKRNTGELFF. The CDR3 coding sequence is TGTGCCAGCAAAAGGAACACCGGGGAGCTGTTTTTT.

The chain joins TRBV6-1 to TRBJ2-2, with 8 bases matching TRBD1. The CDR3 contains 15 residues. Germline V gene data show CDR1 as MNHNS and CDR2 as SASEGT. Trimming cost V 5 bases and J 4 bases; bases outside gene matches: 6. In DNA, the CDR3 is TGTGCCAGCAGTAAGACAGGGGCTATCACCGGGGAGCTGTTTTTT. Amino acid sequence: CASSKTGAITGELFF.

This chain uses TRBV7-8 with TRBJ1-1; 7 bases fit TRBD1. Germline-derived CDR1 and CDR2 are SGHVS and FQNEAQ. CDR3 length: 14 amino acids. The junction had 1 base not matched to a gene; V was cut back by 2 bases and J by 1 base. CDR3 sequence reads: CASSLRDRNTEAFF. CDR3 bases: TGTGCCAGCAGCTTAAGGGACAGGAACACTGAAGCTTTCTTT.